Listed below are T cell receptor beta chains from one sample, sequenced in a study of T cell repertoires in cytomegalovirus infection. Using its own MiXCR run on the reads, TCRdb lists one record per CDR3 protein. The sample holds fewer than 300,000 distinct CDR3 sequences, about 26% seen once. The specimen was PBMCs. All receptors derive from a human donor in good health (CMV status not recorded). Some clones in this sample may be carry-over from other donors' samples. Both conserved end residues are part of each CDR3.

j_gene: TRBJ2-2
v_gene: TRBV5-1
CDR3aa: CASRAGTGELFF

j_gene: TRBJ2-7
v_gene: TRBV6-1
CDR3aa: CASRGGQVSYEQYF

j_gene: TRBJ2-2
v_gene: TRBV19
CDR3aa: CANSIDRGARELFF

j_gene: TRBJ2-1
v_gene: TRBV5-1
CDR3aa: CASSSGLAGGPTDEQFF

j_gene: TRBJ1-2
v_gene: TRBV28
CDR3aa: CASSTPGTSRSYGYTF

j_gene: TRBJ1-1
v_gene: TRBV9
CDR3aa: CAPGGSRAFF

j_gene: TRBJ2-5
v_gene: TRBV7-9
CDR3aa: CASSLEGQVGETQYF

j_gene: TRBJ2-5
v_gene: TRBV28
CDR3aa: CASSSPGLAGVETQYF

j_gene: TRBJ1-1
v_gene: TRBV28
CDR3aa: CASSLSRITEAFF

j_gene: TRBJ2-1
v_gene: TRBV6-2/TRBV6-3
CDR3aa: CASSSPWTSGSEQFF

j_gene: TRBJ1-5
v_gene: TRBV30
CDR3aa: CAWTKGGGQPQHF

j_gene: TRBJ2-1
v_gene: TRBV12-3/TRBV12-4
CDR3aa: CASSLGALAGDGEQFF

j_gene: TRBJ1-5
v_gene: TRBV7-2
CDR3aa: CASSLPQGNQPQHF